This T cell receptor beta chain was documented in a study of shared clonotypes between healthy human individuals. Study summary: Serving as donors were a couple of women and three men, whose ages spanned 18 to 49. Study results and limitations: Although depth was large, rarefaction showed that sequencing of the sorted subsets was incomplete.

The CDR3 runs to 14 residues. Per germline, CDR1 KGHSH and CDR2 LQKENI. The germline V and J ends were trimmed by 3 bases and 1 base, with 9 bases remaining between them. A single count supports this clone. Its antigen is unidentified. Other DNA sequences in the same sample also yield this CDR3. The repertoire was sequenced with immunoSEQ multiplex PCR; TCRdb's copy has only in-frame clones and lacks some. The table records under 2,000,000 clones, about 95% of them present only once. Terminally differentiated effector memory CD45RA+ cells were left out of the naive CD8 fraction, which was CD45RO-negative and positively selected for CCR7.

The gene calls are TRBV18 and TRBJ1-1, with D possibly TRBD1 on 5 matching bases. This TCR came from a young man in good health. Sequences were obtained from naive CD8+ T cells sorted from blood. The CDR3 nucleotides read TGTGCCAGCTCACCGGCGGGGGAGAACACTGAAGCTTTCTTT. It encodes CASSPAGENTEAFF.